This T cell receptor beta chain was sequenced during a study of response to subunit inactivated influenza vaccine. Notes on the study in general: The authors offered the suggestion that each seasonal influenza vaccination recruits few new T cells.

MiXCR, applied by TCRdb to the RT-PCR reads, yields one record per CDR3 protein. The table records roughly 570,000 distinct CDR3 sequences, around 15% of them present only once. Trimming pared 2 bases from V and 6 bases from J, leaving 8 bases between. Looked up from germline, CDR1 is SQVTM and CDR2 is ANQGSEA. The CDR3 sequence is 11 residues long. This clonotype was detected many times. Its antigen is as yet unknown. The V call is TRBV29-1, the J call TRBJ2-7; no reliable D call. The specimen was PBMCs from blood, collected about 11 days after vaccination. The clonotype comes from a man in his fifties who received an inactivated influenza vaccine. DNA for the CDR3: TGCAGCGTTGAAACGGTTGGCGAGCAGTACTTC. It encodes CSVETVGEQYF.